This T cell receptor (beta chain) derives from a study of esophageal squamous cell carcinoma under preoperative chemotherapy. At least ten counts were recorded for this clonotype. The target antigen is unknown. This may stem from a read error, because a much larger clone lies one nucleotide away. Trimming removed 6 bases from V and 13 bases from J; junction bases left unmatched: 9. Germline CDR1 reads MNHNS; CDR2 reads SASEGT. The CDR3 consists of 13 residues. A single record per CDR3 protein comes from TCRdb applying MiXCR to the PCR reads. The sample carries just over 30,000 distinct CDR3 sequences, under 60% recorded once. Time point given: before preoperative PTX-NDP chemotherapy. Study-level results: Peripheral T cells migrating into the tumor appeared to partly supply post-treatment tumor-infiltrating lymphocytes. Tumor-infiltrating lymphocytes showed no significant post-chemotherapy TCR diversity increase, unlike peripheral T cells. Abundant clones tended to shrink rather than expand after paclitaxel-nedaplatin.

V and J are TRBV6-1 and TRBJ2-1; 10 bases are a match to TRBD1. The sample was acquired from a patient given preoperative chemotherapy. The receptor comes from a human donor with esophageal squamous cell carcinoma. The donor label of this sample is uncertain. The CDR3 bases are TGTGCCAGCAGCCGACAGGGGGCAGAGACCCAGTTCTTC. This gives the protein CASSRQGAETQFF.